The entry below gives a single T cell receptor beta chain sequence along with its context. The V and J ends lost 1 base and 3 bases respectively, with 10 bases between them. This CDR3 contains 15 residues. The V gene's germline CDR1 is SGDLS and CDR2 YYNGEE. This sample was taken from a study of T-cell memory formation after mild COVID-19. TCR alpha and TCR beta cDNA libraries carrying sample barcodes and UMIs came from 5'RACE with constant-segment primers. TCRdb re-analysed the 5' RACE reads in MiXCR, keeping a single row per CDR3 protein. Among 550,000 to 650,000 distinct CDR3 sequences listed, 15% to 20% were seen once.

Sequenced input: PBMCs or a T cell subset sorted from them (not recorded which). The V gene is TRBV9, the J gene TRBJ2-2, with a tentative D call TRBD2 (5 bases). This TCR was sampled from an adult woman who had mild COVID-19 (a few samples of this study predate the infection). Cell type and time point are not known. CDR3 sequence: CASSVLSGYTGELFF. The CDR3 bases are TGTGCCAGCAGCGTACTCAGCGGATACACCGGGGAGCTGTTTTTT.